These 5 T cell receptor beta chains were all obtained from the same sample, sequenced in a study of CD8 T cells in Susac syndrome. An input of 0.5 to 1 ug of RNA was subjected to reverse transcription using random hexamers. TCRdb analysed the immunoSEQ multiplex PCR reads with MiXCR anew, one entry per CDR3 protein. Of around 170,000 distinct CDR3 sequences listed, around 93% are singletons. The sequencing input was CD8+ T cells from PBMCs. The receptors originated from a human donor with Susac syndrome.

The CDR3 reads CSVEESDYEQYF. The DNA for the CDR3 is TGCAGCGTTGAAGAATCTGACTACGAGCAGTACTTC. The rearrangement links TRBV29-1 to TRBJ2-7; D gene unclear. This CDR3 contains 12 residues. V was clipped by 0 bases and J by 3 bases, with 6 bases between them. CDR1 is SQVTM, CDR2 ANQGSEA, per germline.

The J gene is TRBJ1-6, the V gene TRBV7-9, with D unresolved. Per germline, CDR1 SEHNR and CDR2 FQNEAQ (reference sequence). The CDR3 runs to 15 residues. V lost 1 base and J lost 9, with 13 bases in between. The CDR3 loop is CASSLVEEILSPLHF. CDR3 in DNA: TGTGCCAGCAGCTTAGTCGAGGAAATACTTTCACCCCTCCACTTT. The full variable domain, with the rest looked up from reference TRBV7-9 and TRBJ1-6, is DTGVSQNPRHKITKRGQNVTFRCDPISEHNRLYWYRQTLGQGPEFLTYFQNEAQLEKSRLLSDRFSAERPKGSFSTLEIQRTEQGDSAMYLCASSLVEEILSPLHFGNGTRLTVT.

This clonotype was recorded only once. This CDR3 is CASSYWGGTNYGYTF. As DNA, the CDR3 is TGTGCCAGCAGTTACTGGGGGGGGACTAACTATGGCTACACCTTC. The chain links TRBV6-5 to TRBJ1-2; a possible D gene is TRBD1 (5 bases). CDR1 MNHEY and CDR2 SVGAGI come from the germline V gene. CDR3 length equals 15 residues. Trimming cost V 1 base and J 0 bases, with 9 bases left between them.

In DNA, the CDR3 is TGTGCCAGTGGGGCCTTTGAGAGAGGCTACACCTTC. It codes for CASGAFERGYTF. V gene TRBV9 combines with J gene TRBJ1-2; TRBD1 might be the D (5 bases). Germline V gene sequence: CDR1 SGDLS, CDR2 YYNGEE. CDR3 size: 12 residues. Trimming took off 8 bases at V and 8 bases at J, with 16 bases between the two ends.

The table lists this clonotype with a count of one. The rearrangement uses TRBV6-2 or TRBV6-3 and TRBJ2-2, with 13 bases aligning to TRBD2. In germline, CDR1 is MNHEY, CDR2 SVGEGT. The CDR3 consists of 14 residues. V was pared by 6 bases and J by 11 bases, with 6 bases of the junction left unmatched. The CDR3 DNA sequence: TGTGCCAGCAGCCCAGGACTAGCGGGGGCCGAGCTGTTTTTT. It codes for CASSPGLAGAELFF.